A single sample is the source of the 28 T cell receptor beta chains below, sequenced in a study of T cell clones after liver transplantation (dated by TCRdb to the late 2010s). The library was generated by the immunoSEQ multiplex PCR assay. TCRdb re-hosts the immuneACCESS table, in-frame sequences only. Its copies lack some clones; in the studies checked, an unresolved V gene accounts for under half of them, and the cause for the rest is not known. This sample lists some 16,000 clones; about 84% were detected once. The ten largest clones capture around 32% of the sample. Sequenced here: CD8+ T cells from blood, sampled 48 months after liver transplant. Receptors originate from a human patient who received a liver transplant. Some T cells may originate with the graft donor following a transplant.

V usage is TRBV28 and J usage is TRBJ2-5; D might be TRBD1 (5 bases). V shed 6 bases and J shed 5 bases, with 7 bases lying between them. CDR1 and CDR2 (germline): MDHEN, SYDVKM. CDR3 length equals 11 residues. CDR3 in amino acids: CASSWGETQYF. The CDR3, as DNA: TGTGCCAGCAGCTGGGGCGAGACCCAGTACTTC.

The CDR3 DNA is TGTGCCAGCAGCTTCACAGGGGGCGATTACGAGCAGTACTTC. Translation: CASSFTGGDYEQYF. The chain couples TRBV7-3 to TRBJ2-7; 9 bases line up with TRBD1. V was pared by 3 bases and J by 4 bases, with 4 bases of the junction left unmatched. Germline assignment: CDR1 SGHTA and CDR2 FQGTGA. The CDR3 covers 14 residues.

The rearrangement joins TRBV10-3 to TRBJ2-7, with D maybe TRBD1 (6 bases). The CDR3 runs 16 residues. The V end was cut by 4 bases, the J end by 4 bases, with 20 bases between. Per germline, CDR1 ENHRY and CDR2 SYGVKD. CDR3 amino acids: CAISGWRWQTGYEQYF. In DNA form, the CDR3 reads TGTGCCATCAGTGGTTGGAGATGGCAAACAGGGTACGAGCAGTACTTC.

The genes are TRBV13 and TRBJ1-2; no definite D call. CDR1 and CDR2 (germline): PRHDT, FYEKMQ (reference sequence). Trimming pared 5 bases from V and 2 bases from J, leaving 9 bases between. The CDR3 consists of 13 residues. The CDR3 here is CASSPRTNYGYTF. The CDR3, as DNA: TGTGCCAGCAGCCCCCGTACCAACTATGGCTACACCTTC.

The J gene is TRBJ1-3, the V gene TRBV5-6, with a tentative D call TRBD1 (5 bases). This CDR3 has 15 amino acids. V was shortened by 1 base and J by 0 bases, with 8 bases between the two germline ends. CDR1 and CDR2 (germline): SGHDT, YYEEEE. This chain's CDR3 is CASSLKGFSGNTIYF. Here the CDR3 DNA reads TGTGCCAGCAGCTTGAAGGGGTTCTCTGGAAACACCATATATTTT. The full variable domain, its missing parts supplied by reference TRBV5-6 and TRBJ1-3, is DAGVTQSPTHLIKTRGQQVTLRCSPKSGHDTVSWYQQALGQGPQFIFQYYEEEERQRGNFPDRFSGHQFPNYSSELNVNALLLGDSALYLCASSLKGFSGNTIYFGEGSWLTVV.

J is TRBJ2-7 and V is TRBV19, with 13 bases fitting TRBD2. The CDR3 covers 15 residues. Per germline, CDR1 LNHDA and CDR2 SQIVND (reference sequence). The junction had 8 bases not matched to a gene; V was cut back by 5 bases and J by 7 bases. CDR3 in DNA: TGTGCCAGTAGTGTTGGGACTAGCGGGATCGGGGAGCAGTACTTC. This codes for CASSVGTSGIGEQYF.

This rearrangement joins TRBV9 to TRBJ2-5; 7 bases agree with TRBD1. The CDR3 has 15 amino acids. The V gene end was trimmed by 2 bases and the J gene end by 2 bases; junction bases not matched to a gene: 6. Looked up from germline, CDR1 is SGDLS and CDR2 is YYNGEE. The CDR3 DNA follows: TGTGCCAGCAGCGTTGGGACAGCTTCACAAGAGACCCAGTACTTC. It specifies CASSVGTASQETQYF.

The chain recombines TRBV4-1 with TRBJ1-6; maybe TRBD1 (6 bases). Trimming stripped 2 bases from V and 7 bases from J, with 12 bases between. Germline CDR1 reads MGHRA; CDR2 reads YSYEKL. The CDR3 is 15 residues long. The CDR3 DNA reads TGCGCCAGCAGCCAACCGCCACAGGGAAATTCACCCCTCCACTTT. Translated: CASSQPPQGNSPLHF.

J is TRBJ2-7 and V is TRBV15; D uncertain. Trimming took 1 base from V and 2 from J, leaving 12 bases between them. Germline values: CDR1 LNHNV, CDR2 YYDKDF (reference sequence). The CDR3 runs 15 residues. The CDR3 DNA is TGTGCCACCAGCAGAGCTAGGGAACGGGCCTACGAGCAGTACTTC. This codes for CATSRARERAYEQYF.

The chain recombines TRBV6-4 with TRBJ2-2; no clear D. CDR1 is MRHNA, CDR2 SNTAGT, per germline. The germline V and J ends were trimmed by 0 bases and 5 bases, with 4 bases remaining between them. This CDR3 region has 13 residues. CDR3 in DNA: TGTGCCAGCAGTGACTCGGGGACCGGGGAGCTGTTTTTT. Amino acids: CASSDSGTGELFF.

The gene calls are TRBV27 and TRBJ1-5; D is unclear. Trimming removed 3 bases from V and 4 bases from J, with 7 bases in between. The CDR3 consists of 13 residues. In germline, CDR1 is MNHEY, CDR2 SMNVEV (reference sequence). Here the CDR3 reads CASSFVGNQPQHF. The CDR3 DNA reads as TGTGCCAGCAGTTTTGTAGGAAATCAGCCCCAGCATTTT.

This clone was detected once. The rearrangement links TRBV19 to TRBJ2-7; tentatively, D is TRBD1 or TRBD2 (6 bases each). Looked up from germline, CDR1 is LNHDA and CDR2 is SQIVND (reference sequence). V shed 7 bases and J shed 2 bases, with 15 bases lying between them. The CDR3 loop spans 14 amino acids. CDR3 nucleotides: TGTGCCAGTAATCACGGAGGGGGAACCTACGAGCAGTACTTC. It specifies CASNHGGGTYEQYF.

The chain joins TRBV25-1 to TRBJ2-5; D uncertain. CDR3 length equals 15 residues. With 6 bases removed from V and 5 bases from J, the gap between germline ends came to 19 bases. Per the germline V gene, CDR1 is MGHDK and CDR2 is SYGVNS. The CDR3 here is CASRNPANPLETQYF. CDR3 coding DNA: TGTGCCAGCAGGAATCCAGCGAACCCATTGGAGACCCAGTACTTC.

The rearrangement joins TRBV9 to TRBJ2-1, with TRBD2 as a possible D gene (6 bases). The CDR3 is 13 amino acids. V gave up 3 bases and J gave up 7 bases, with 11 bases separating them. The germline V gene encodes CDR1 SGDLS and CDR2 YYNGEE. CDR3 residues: CASSAAGRNEQFF. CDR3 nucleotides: TGTGCCAGCAGCGCGGCGGGAAGGAATGAGCAGTTCTTC.

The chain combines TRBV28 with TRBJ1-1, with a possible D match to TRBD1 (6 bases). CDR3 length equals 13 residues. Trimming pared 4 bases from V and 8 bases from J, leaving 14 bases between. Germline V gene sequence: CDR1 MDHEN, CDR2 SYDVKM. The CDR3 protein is CASSYRALGEAFF. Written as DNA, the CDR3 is TGTGCCAGCAGTTACAGGGCTTTGGGGGAAGCTTTCTTT. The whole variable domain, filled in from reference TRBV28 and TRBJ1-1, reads DVKVTQSSRYLVKRTGEKVFLECVQDMDHENMFWYRQDPGLGLRLIYFSYDVKMKEKGDIPEGYSVSREKKERFSLILESASTNQTSMYLCASSYRALGEAFFGQGTRLTVV.

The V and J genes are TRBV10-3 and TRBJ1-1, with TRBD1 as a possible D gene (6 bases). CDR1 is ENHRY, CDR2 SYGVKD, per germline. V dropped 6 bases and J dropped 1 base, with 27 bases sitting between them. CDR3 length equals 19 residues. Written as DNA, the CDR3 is TGTGCCATCAGCGGAGGGGGGGGCGTCCGACCGGGTGCGAACACTGAAGCTTTCTTT. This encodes CAISGGGGVRPGANTEAFF.

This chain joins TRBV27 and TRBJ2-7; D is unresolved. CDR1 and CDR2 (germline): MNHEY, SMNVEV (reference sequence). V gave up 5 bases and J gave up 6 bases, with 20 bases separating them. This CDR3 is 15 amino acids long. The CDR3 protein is CASSGVAATGVEQYF. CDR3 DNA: TGTGCCAGCAGTGGTGTGGCGGCCACTGGGGTCGAGCAGTACTTC.

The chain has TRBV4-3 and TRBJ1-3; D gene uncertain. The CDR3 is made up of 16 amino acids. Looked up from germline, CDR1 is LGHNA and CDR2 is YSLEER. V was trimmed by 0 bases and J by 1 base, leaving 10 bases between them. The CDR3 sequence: CASSQEMSESGNTIYF. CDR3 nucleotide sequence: TGCGCCAGCAGCCAAGAGATGTCAGAATCTGGAAACACCATATATTTT.

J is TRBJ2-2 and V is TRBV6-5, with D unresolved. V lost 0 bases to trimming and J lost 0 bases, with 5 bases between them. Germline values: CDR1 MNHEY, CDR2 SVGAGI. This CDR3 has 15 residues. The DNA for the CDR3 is TGTGCCAGCAGTTACTCAGCGTCGAACACCGGGGAGCTGTTTTTT. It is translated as CASSYSASNTGELFF.

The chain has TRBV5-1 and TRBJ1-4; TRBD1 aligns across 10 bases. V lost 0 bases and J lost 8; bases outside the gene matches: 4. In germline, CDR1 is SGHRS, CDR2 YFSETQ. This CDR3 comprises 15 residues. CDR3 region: CASSLGTGGGEKLFF. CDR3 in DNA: TGCGCCAGCAGCTTGGGGACAGGGGGAGGAGAAAAACTGTTTTTT.

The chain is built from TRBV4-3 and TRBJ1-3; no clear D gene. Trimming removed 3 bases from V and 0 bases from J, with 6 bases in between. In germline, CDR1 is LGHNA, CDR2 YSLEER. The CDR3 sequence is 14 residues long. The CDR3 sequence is CASSHTSSGNTIYF. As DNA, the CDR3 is TGCGCCAGCAGCCATACAAGCTCTGGAAACACCATATATTTT.

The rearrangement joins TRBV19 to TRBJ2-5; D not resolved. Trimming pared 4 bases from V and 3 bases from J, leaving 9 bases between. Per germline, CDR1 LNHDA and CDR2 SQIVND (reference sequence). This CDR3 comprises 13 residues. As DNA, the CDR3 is TGTGCCAGTAGTAGCACTCTAGAAGAGACCCAGTACTTC. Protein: CASSSTLEETQYF.

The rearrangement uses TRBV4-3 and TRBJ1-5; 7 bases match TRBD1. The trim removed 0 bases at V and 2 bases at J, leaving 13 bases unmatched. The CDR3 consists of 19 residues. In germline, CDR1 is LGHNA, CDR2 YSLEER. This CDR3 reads CASSQESEGGGFRNQPQHF. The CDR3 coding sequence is TGCGCCAGCAGCCAAGAGAGCGAAGGGGGCGGATTCCGCAATCAGCCCCAGCATTTT.

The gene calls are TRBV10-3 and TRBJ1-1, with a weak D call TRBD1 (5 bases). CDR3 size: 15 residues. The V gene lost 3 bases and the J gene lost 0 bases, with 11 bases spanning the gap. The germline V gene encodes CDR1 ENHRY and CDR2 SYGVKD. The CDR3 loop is CAISEAGRLNTEAFF. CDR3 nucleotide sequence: TGTGCCATCAGTGAAGCAGGGAGATTGAACACTGAAGCTTTCTTT.

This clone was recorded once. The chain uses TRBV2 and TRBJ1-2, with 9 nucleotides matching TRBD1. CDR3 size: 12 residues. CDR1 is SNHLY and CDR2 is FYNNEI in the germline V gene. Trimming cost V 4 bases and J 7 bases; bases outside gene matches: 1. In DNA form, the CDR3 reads TGTGCCAGCAGTGGGGACAGGGCTGGCTACACCTTC. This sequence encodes CASSGDRAGYTF.

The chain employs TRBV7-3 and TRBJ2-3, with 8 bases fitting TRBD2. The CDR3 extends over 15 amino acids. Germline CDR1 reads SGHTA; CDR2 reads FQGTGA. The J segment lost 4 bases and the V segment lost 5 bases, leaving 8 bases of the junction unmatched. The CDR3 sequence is CASSEAGGGPDTQYF. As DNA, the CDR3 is TGTGCCAGCAGCGAGGCGGGAGGCGGGCCAGATACGCAGTATTTT.

The CDR3 nucleotides are TGTGCCAGCAGTTACGTTAGAGGAGGGAAACCCTACGAGCAGTACTTC. The encoded protein is CASSYVRGGKPYEQYF. This chain links TRBV6-6 with TRBJ2-7; a weak D match, TRBD2 (6 bases). Trimming cost V 2 bases and J 2 bases, with 16 bases left between them. Germline CDR1 MNHNY, CDR2 SVGAGI (reference sequence). CDR3 length: 16 residues.

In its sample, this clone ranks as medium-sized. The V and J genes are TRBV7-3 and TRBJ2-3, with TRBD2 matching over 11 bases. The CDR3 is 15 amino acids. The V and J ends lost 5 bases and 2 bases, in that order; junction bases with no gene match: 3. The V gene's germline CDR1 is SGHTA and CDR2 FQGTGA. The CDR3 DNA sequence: TGTGCCAGCAGCCCTAGCGGGGGGAACACAGATACGCAGTATTTT. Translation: CASSPSGGNTDTQYF.